The 29 T cell receptor beta chains given below trace back to one sample, sequenced in a study of blood T cell repertoires in COVID-19. Sequencing was performed with immunoSEQ multiplex PCR; in TCRdb, only in-frame clones are kept and a portion is missing. The table has fewer than 300,000 clones, approximately 81% seen once. The specimen was peripheral blood. The receptors were sampled from a woman between 18 and 29 years old with acute or convalescent COVID-19.

The chain recombines TRBV5-4 with TRBJ2-5; 10 bases align to TRBD1. V lost 3 bases and J lost 4; bases outside the gene matches: 12. The germline V gene encodes CDR1 SGHNT and CDR2 YYREEE (reference sequence). The CDR3 length is 17 residues. CDR3 amino acids: CASSSVGQGVIRETQYF. DNA of the CDR3: TGTGCCAGCAGCTCCGTCGGACAGGGGGTTATCAGAGAGACCCAGTACTTC.

A note on this clone: Other DNA sequences in this sample translate to the same CDR3. The chain joins TRBV7-2 to TRBJ2-5; 7 bases align to TRBD2. The length of the CDR3 is 17 residues. Unmatched junction bases numbered 17, after V lost 5 bases and J lost 5 bases. Looked up from germline, CDR1 is SGHTA and CDR2 is FQGNSA. The CDR3 reads CASSPRRRPSGMETQYF. CDR3 coding DNA: TGTGCCAGCAGCCCCCGCCGTCGTCCTAGCGGTATGGAGACCCAGTACTTC.

J is TRBJ2-7 and V is TRBV9; D is ambiguous. The CDR3 loop spans 13 amino acids. CDR1 and CDR2 (germline): SGDLS, YYNGEE. The V end was cut by 3 bases, the J end by 4 bases, with 11 bases between. The CDR3 sequence: CASSGSSPYEQYF. As DNA, the CDR3 is TGTGCCAGCAGCGGGAGTAGTCCTTACGAGCAGTACTTC.

The V call is TRBV2, the J call TRBJ1-1, with a weak D call TRBD1 (5 bases). The CDR3 is 14 residues long. V gave up 6 bases and J gave up 5 bases, with 16 bases separating them. Germline loops: CDR1 SNHLY, CDR2 FYNNEI. CDR3 DNA: TGTGCCAGCAGAGACGACCAGGGTATGACTGAAGCTTTCTTT. It encodes CASRDDQGMTEAFF.

This chain joins TRBV6-5 and TRBJ2-7, with 10 bases fitting TRBD2. V lost 4 bases, J lost 4 bases, and 10 bases stayed unmatched. The CDR3 has 16 amino acids. Germline CDR1 and CDR2: MNHEY and SVGAGI. CDR3 protein: CASSSYSGRTKYEQYF. CDR3 DNA sequence: TGTGCCAGCAGTTCCTATAGCGGGAGGACCAAATACGAGCAGTACTTC.

The V gene is TRBV28, the J gene TRBJ1-5; no firm D call. The CDR3 contains 14 residues. Germline V gene data show CDR1 as MDHEN and CDR2 as SYDVKM. Trimming took off 5 bases at V and 3 bases at J, with 11 bases between the two ends. The CDR3 DNA reads TGTGCCAGCAGTATCCTGGGCCCCAATCAGCCCCAGCATTTT. Translating it yields CASSILGPNQPQHF.

In this sample, this clone turned up once. V usage is TRBV5-5 and J usage is TRBJ1-5; no clear D gene. Trimming left V 3 bases short and J 1 base short, with 11 bases between. Germline V gene sequence: CDR1 SGHKS, CDR2 YYEKEE (reference sequence). The CDR3 sequence is 15 residues long. CDR3 region: CASSSLTTSNQPQHF. In nucleotides, the CDR3 is TGTGCCAGCAGCTCCCTGACAACGAGCAATCAGCCCCAGCATTTT.

The DNA for the CDR3 is TGCGCCAGCAGTGAACTAGCGGGAGGTACAGATACGCAGTATTTT. It codes for CASSELAGGTDTQYF. The V gene is TRBV10-1, the J gene TRBJ2-3, with 12 bases matching TRBD2. Trimming at V came to 3 bases and at J to 3 bases, leaving 1 base not matched to a gene. CDR3 size: 15 residues. CDR1 and CDR2 (germline): WNHNN, SYGVQD (reference sequence).

The chain joins TRBV2 to TRBJ2-7; 11 bases fit TRBD2. The J segment lost 3 bases and the V segment lost 8 bases, leaving 3 bases of the junction unmatched. Germline CDR1 reads SNHLY; CDR2 reads FYNNEI. The CDR3 consists of 13 residues. In DNA, the CDR3 is TGTGCCAGCGCCGGGACTAGCGGCTACGAGCAGTACTTC. This codes for CASAGTSGYEQYF.

The chain couples TRBV18 to TRBJ1-2, with D uncertain. The V gene's germline CDR1 is KGHSH and CDR2 LQKENI. The V end lost 6 bases, the J end lost 4 bases, and 18 bases lay between the germline ends. This CDR3 region has 15 residues. CDR3 loop: CASSTELSGVYGYTF. CDR3 nucleotides: TGTGCCAGCTCGACCGAACTCTCCGGGGTCTATGGCTACACCTTC. Based on the CDR3 plus reference TRBV18 and TRBJ1-2, the full variable domain is NAGVMQNPRHLVRRRGQEARLRCSPMKGHSHVYWYRQLPEEGLKFMVYLQKENIIDESGMPKERFSAEFPKEGPSILRIQQVVRGDSAAYFCASSTELSGVYGYTFGSGTRLTVV.

Comment on this clone: Other DNA sequences in this specimen translate into the identical CDR3. The chain carries TRBV5-1 and TRBJ1-6; 7 nucleotides line up with TRBD1. The length of the CDR3 is 15 residues. The germline CDR1 and CDR2 sequences are SGHRS and YFSETQ. The V segment lost 2 bases and the J segment 9 bases; nucleotides outside the gene matches: 8. The CDR3 protein is CASSLGTGAGSPLHF. The CDR3 nucleotides read TGCGCCAGCAGCTTAGGAACAGGGGCGGGTTCACCCCTCCACTTT.

The V and J genes are TRBV10-1 and TRBJ1-1, with D possibly matching TRBD1 (6 bases). The CDR3 is 13 amino acids. The ends were cut back, 4 bases at V and 3 bases at J, with 9 bases in the middle. From germline, CDR1 is WNHNN and CDR2 SYGVQD (reference sequence). The CDR3 coding sequence is TGCGCCAGCAGTGCGAACAGGGACACTGAAGCTTTCTTT. This codes for CASSANRDTEAFF.

This chain joins TRBV2 and TRBJ2-1, with 10 bases that match TRBD1. Germline V gene sequence: CDR1 SNHLY, CDR2 FYNNEI. V lost 6 bases, J lost 4 bases, and 6 bases stayed unmatched. CDR3 size: 15 residues. DNA for the CDR3: TGTGCCAGCAGCCGGGGGGGACAGGGGTACAATGAGCAGTTCTTC. It codes for CASSRGGQGYNEQFF.

The chain links TRBV6-5 to TRBJ1-6, with 8 bases aligning to TRBD1. Trimming cost V 2 bases and J 7 bases; bases outside gene matches: 4. CDR3 length: 15 residues. CDR1 is MNHEY, CDR2 SVGAGI, per germline. The CDR3 DNA sequence: TGTGCCAGCAGTTACGGACAGGGCCCGAATTCACCCCTCCACTTT. Its translation: CASSYGQGPNSPLHF.

This sequence joins TRBV30 and TRBJ1-1; maybe TRBD1 (5 bases). The CDR3 spans 15 residues. Between the trimmed V and J ends, which lost 3 bases and 0 bases, there was a span of 14 bases. The germline V gene encodes CDR1 GTSNPN and CDR2 SVGIG (reference sequence). The CDR3 DNA follows: TGTGCCTGGAGCGGAGGGGATTGGGTGAACACTGAAGCTTTCTTT. Translating it yields CAWSGGDWVNTEAFF.

This clone was observed a few times. This chain uses TRBV29-1 with TRBJ2-3, with D hard to call. The CDR3 runs 11 residues. V was clipped by 8 bases and J by 2 bases, with 8 bases between them. The V gene's germline CDR1 is SQVTM and CDR2 ANQGSEA. CDR3 DNA: TGCAGCCATCGGGTCACAGATACGCAGTATTTT. Its translation: CSHRVTDTQYF.

The chain employs TRBV6-5 and TRBJ2-7; D uncertain. Germline CDR1 MNHEY, CDR2 SVGAGI. V was shortened by 6 bases and J by 3 bases, with 18 bases between the two germline ends. The CDR3 is made up of 15 amino acids. The CDR3 bases are TGTGCCAGCAGCCGTACTATTGTTAGCATCTACGAGCAGTACTTC. As protein: CASSRTIVSIYEQYF.

The chain uses TRBV30 and TRBJ1-1; possible D gene TRBD1, 6 bases. Germline CDR1 and CDR2: GTSNPN and SVGIG (reference sequence). The CDR3 spans 14 residues. Trimming removed 4 bases from V and 0 bases from J, with 12 bases in between. DNA for the CDR3: TGTGCCTGGACCAGGGGCGCCCTGAACACTGAAGCTTTCTTT. Residues: CAWTRGALNTEAFF.

The rearrangement uses TRBV4-2 and TRBJ1-4, with 8 bases identical to TRBD1. Trimming at V came to 1 base and at J to 5 bases, leaving 9 bases not matched to a gene. Germline V lookup: CDR1 LGHNA, CDR2 YNFKEQ. CDR3 size: 17 residues. In DNA form, the CDR3 reads TGTGCCAGCAGCCAAGGGGAAACAGGGGGGTTGAATGAAAAACTGTTTTTT. It is translated as CASSQGETGGLNEKLFF.

V and J are TRBV4-3 and TRBJ2-1; perhaps TRBD1 as D (6 bases). The V gene's germline CDR1 is LGHNA and CDR2 YSLEER. The CDR3 is made up of 13 amino acids. The V gene lost 2 bases and the J gene lost 9 bases, with 11 bases spanning the gap. The DNA of the CDR3 is TGCGCCAGCAGCCAATACACAGGGACTGAGCAGTTCTTC. Its translation is CASSQYTGTEQFF.

The chain has TRBV12-5 and TRBJ1-5; no clear D. This CDR3 is 14 amino acids long. Trimming shortened V by 7 bases and J by 4 bases, and 14 bases separated the two germline ends. Germline CDR1 and CDR2: LGHNT and FRNRAP. The chain's CDR3 is CASAPQGVNQPQHF. CDR3 coding DNA: TGTGCTAGTGCCCCCCAAGGAGTGAATCAGCCCCAGCATTTT.

Worth noting for this clone: The same CDR3 can be traced to other DNA sequences in this sample. The chain links TRBV28 to TRBJ1-2; 7 bases map to TRBD1. CDR1 is MDHEN, CDR2 SYDVKM, per germline. CDR3 size: 13 residues. Unmatched junction bases numbered 0, after V lost 3 bases and J lost 2 bases. The CDR3 is CASSLGQNYGYTF. In nucleotides, the CDR3 is TGTGCCAGCAGTTTGGGACAGAACTATGGCTACACCTTC.

The genes are TRBV2 and TRBJ2-1; D is unresolved. From germline, CDR1 is SNHLY and CDR2 FYNNEI. The CDR3 is made up of 14 amino acids. V lost 8 bases and J lost 5, with 16 bases in between. For the CDR3, the DNA is TGTGCCAGCCGCTCTTCGTGGCTGGACAATGAGCAGTTCTTC. Amino acids: CASRSSWLDNEQFF.

CDR3 protein: CASSLATASYGYTF. The CDR3 coding sequence is TGCGCCAGCAGCTTGGCCACGGCTAGCTATGGCTACACCTTC. The rearrangement uses TRBV5-1 and TRBJ1-2; D remains ambiguous. Germline V gives CDR1 SGHRS, CDR2 YFSETQ. The CDR3 covers 14 residues. The ends were cut back, 0 bases at V and 4 bases at J, with 10 bases in the middle.

The chain uses TRBV19 and TRBJ2-2, with D unresolved. Germline CDR1 is LNHDA and CDR2 is SQIVND (reference sequence). The CDR3 covers 14 residues. Trimming removed 1 base from V and 8 bases from J, with 11 bases in between. CDR3 loop: CASSIGRSGGELFF. The CDR3 DNA reads as TGTGCCAGTAGTATAGGTCGGTCTGGTGGGGAGCTGTTTTTT.

The chain has TRBV5-3 and TRBJ2-3; TRBD2 agrees at 7 bases. Being an ORF, TRBV5-3 has a function that is uncertain. V dropped 5 bases and J dropped 2; count of bases not matched to a gene: 11. This CDR3 has 16 residues. CDR3 in DNA: TGTGCCAGAAGTATGAGCGGGACCCACTCCACAGATACGCAGTATTTT. This gives the protein CARSMSGTHSTDTQYF.

The rearrangement uses TRBV12-3 or TRBV12-4 and TRBJ1-1, with a possible D match to TRBD1 (5 bases). The germline V and J ends were trimmed by 4 bases and 5 bases, with 8 bases remaining between them. There are 12 residues in the CDR3. For the CDR3, the DNA is TGTGCCAGCAGTTGGGGGGAGACTGAAGCTTTCTTT. Protein sequence: CASSWGETEAFF.

This chain connects TRBV9 to TRBJ2-1, with 7 bases matching TRBD2. This CDR3 has 14 amino acids. Germline V gene lookup returns CDR1 SGDLS and CDR2 YYNGEE. With V trimmed by 0 bases and J by 8 bases, 5 bases remained unmatched. The CDR3 is CASSVGGRADEQFF. Here the CDR3 DNA reads TGTGCCAGCAGCGTAGGGGGGAGGGCCGATGAGCAGTTCTTC.

The chain combines TRBV5-6 with TRBJ2-7; 8 positions match TRBD1. V shed 4 bases and J 3 bases; nucleotides not matched to a gene: 3. The CDR3 is made up of 13 amino acids. Germline lookup yields CDR1 SGHDT and CDR2 YYEEEE. CDR3 DNA: TGTGCCAGCAGCCATGGGACAGGCTACGAGCAGTACTTC. Translated, it gives CASSHGTGYEQYF.